This T cell receptor beta chain came from a study of vaccination effects on CD4 cells after COVID-19. Overall study context: Either the BNT162b2 or mRNA-1273 vaccine was given to participants in two doses. Approximately 2 million PBMC per well received approximately 9.4 IU/ml IL-2 and 8 to 10 ug/ml peptides in culture. Study-level findings and limits: Vaccine- and infection-induced clones showed marked clonal contraction late following vaccination.

In germline, CDR1 is MNHNY, CDR2 SVGAGI (reference sequence). The germline V and J ends were trimmed by 0 bases and 2 bases, with 11 bases remaining between them. The CDR3 has 16 residues. This clone was counted between two and nine times. The antigen is not known. Profiled with immunoSEQ multiplex PCR; TCRdb holds only in-frame clones, not every one. The repertoire holds over 45,000 clones, with approximately 70% as singletons. Cultured cells yielded isolated CD4+ T cells after 10 to 11 days. Having tested negative for nucleocapsid antibodies, the vaccine recipients showed no prior SARS-CoV-2 infection.

The chain links TRBV6-6 to TRBJ1-5; D unresolved. Sample: CD4+ T cells from PBMCs cultured without peptide, taken before COVID-19 vaccination. This receptor was obtained from a human donor who received a COVID-19 vaccine. CDR3 amino acids: CASSYSRGKRNQPQHF. The CDR3 DNA sequence: TGTGCCAGCAGTTACTCCCGAGGGAAACGCAATCAGCCCCAGCATTTT.